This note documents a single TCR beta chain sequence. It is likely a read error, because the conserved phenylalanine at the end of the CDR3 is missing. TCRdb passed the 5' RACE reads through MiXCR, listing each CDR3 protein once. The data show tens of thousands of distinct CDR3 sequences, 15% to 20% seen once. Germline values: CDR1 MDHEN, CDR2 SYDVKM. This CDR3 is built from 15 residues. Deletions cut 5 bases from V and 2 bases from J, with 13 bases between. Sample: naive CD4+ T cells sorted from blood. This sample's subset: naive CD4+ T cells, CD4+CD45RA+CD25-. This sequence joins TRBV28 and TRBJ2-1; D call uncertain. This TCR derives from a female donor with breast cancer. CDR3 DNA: TGTGCCAGCAGTAGACGGACGGGCCCCTACAATGAGCAGTTCCTC. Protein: CASSRRTGPYNEQFL.